This passage covers 14 T cell receptor beta chains from one sample sequenced in a study of CD8 T cells in Susac syndrome. Roughly 0.45 to 1 ug RNA was reverse transcribed with random hexamers. TCRdb independently ran MiXCR on the immunoSEQ multiplex PCR reads; one entry per CDR3 protein. This table has tens of thousands of distinct CDR3 sequences, over 95% appearing once. What was sequenced was CD4+ T cells from PBMCs. Receptor source: a human donor with multiple sclerosis.

The chain has TRBV7-9 and TRBJ2-2, with D perhaps assigned TRBD1 or TRBD2 (6 bases each). Trimming shortened V by 8 bases and J by 5 bases, and 15 bases separated the two germline ends. CDR3 length: 14 residues. Per germline, CDR1 SEHNR and CDR2 FQNEAQ (reference sequence). The CDR3: CASEGGIPTGELFF. The CDR3 nucleotides read TGTGCCAGCGAGGGGGGCATCCCAACCGGGGAGCTGTTTTTT.

The V and J genes are TRBV6-5 and TRBJ1-2; D is unresolved. V dropped 0 bases and J dropped 6 bases, with 17 bases sitting between them. Germline lookup yields CDR1 MNHEY and CDR2 SVGAGI. The CDR3 is made up of 16 amino acids. DNA for the CDR3: TGTGCCAGCAGTTACTCCGGGAGGATACCAAGGGATGGCTACACCTTC. Residues: CASSYSGRIPRDGYTF.

The V call is TRBV3-1, the J call TRBJ2-5; TRBD1 aligns across 12 bases. In germline, CDR1 is LGHDT, CDR2 YNNKEL (reference sequence). The junction had 13 bases not matched to a gene; V was cut back by 6 bases and J by 5 bases. There are 17 residues in the CDR3. For the CDR3, the DNA is TGTGCCAGCAGACTACACTCCGGGACAGGGGGCGGGGAGACCCAGTACTTC. Residues: CASRLHSGTGGGETQYF.

The rearrangement uses TRBV12-3 or TRBV12-4 and TRBJ2-7, with 7 bases lining up with TRBD1. V lost 6 bases and J lost 5; bases outside the gene matches: 13. The CDR3 is 15 amino acids. CDR3 coding DNA: TGTGCCAGCAGCCTCGGGACAGCTTGGAAGCACGAGCAGTACTTC. It yields the protein CASSLGTAWKHEQYF.

The rearrangement links TRBV28 to TRBJ1-5; the match to TRBD1 covers 7 bases. J was trimmed by 5 bases and V by 6 bases; bases with no gene match: 4. CDR1 and CDR2 from the germline V gene are MDHEN and SYDVKM. The CDR3 length is 13 residues. The CDR3 bases are TGTGCCAGCAGATCTACAGGGGATCAGCCCCAGCATTTT. Its protein is CASRSTGDQPQHF.

J is TRBJ2-3 and V is TRBV3-1; possible D gene TRBD2, 6 bases. The germline V gene encodes CDR1 LGHDT and CDR2 YNNKEL (reference sequence). The CDR3 covers 16 residues. V gave up 1 base and J gave up 1 base, with 12 bases separating them. CDR3 sequence: CASSQVAGMGTDTQYF. The CDR3 nucleotides are TGTGCCAGCAGCCAAGTTGCGGGGATGGGCACAGATACGCAGTATTTT.

The chain links TRBV18 to TRBJ1-1; D uncertain. CDR1 KGHSH and CDR2 LQKENI come from the germline V gene. V lost 1 base and J 2 bases, leaving 11 bases between the germline ends. The CDR3 totals 15 residues. DNA for the CDR3: TGTGCCAGCTCACCACTATCGGACCTAAACACTGAAGCTTTCTTT. It yields the protein CASSPLSDLNTEAFF.

The chain employs TRBV7-8 and TRBJ1-1; D is perhaps TRBD1 (6 bases). With 5 bases removed from V and 2 bases from J, the gap between germline ends came to 12 bases. Per germline, CDR1 SGHVS and CDR2 FQNEAQ. The CDR3 is made up of 14 amino acids. For the CDR3, the DNA is TGTGCCAGCAGCCCGCAGGACAGAAACACTGAAGCTTTCTTT. This gives the protein CASSPQDRNTEAFF.

The genes are TRBV4-1 and TRBJ2-3, with 7 nucleotides matching TRBD2. There are 16 residues in the CDR3. Germline CDR1 and CDR2: MGHRA and YSYEKL. The V gene end was trimmed by 3 bases and the J gene end by 1 base; junction bases not matched to a gene: 7. In nucleotides, the CDR3 is TGCGCCAGCAGCCAGTTTGGCGGGGGAGGCACAGATACGCAGTATTTT. Amino acid sequence: CASSQFGGGGTDTQYF.

The rearrangement links TRBV7-8 to TRBJ2-5; D remains ambiguous. The CDR3 extends over 15 amino acids. Trimming removed 4 bases from V and 1 base from J, with 13 bases in between. CDR1 is SGHVS and CDR2 is FQNEAQ in the germline V gene. CDR3 DNA sequence: TGTGCCAGCAGCTCCGAAGGAGCAAGCCAAGAGACCCAGTACTTC. This gives the protein CASSSEGASQETQYF.

This chain connects TRBV4-1 to TRBJ2-2; the match to TRBD2 covers 8 bases. This CDR3 comprises 15 residues. After removal of 2 bases from V and 5 bases from J, the junction contained 4 bases not matched to a gene. In germline, CDR1 is MGHRA, CDR2 YSYEKL. CDR3 bases: TGCGCCAGCAGCCAATTAGCGGGGCGAACCGGGGAGCTGTTTTTT. Amino acid sequence: CASSQLAGRTGELFF.

This rearrangement joins TRBV5-4 to TRBJ2-7; a possible D gene is TRBD2 (5 bases). Between the trimmed V and J ends, which lost 4 bases and 6 bases, there was a span of 17 bases. The CDR3 is made up of 14 amino acids. Germline V gene data show CDR1 as SGHNT and CDR2 as YYREEE (reference sequence). The CDR3 nucleotides are TGTGCCAGCAGCCGCGGAGGCCCACCAAGCGAGCAGTACTTC. Translation: CASSRGGPPSEQYF.

The V gene is TRBV6-5, the J gene TRBJ1-4; unclear D gene. Trimming removed 0 bases at V and 7 bases at J, with 9 bases between. The CDR3 loop spans 14 amino acids. CDR1 is MNHEY, CDR2 SVGAGI, per germline. The CDR3 region is CASSYSDSGEKLFF. The CDR3 bases are TGTGCCAGCAGTTACTCGGACTCCGGTGAAAAACTGTTTTTT.

The chain has TRBV30 and TRBJ1-5; D call uncertain. The CDR3 is made up of 13 amino acids. CDR1 is GTSNPN, CDR2 SVGIG, per germline (reference sequence). V lost 1 base, J lost 3 bases, and 7 bases lay in between. The CDR3 DNA reads TGTGCCTGGAGTGGCAGTAACAATCAGCCCCAGCATTTT. Encoded protein: CAWSGSNNQPQHF.